These 27 T cell receptor beta chains were sequenced from one sample in a study of cytomegalovirus exposure and HLA in healthy donors. PCR employed 60 Vbeta and 13 Jbeta primers. Produced via immunoSEQ multiplex PCR; TCRdb's table is partial and in-frame only. The sample carries 150,000 to 200,000 clones, around 77% recorded once. The specimen was PBMCs. These receptors were collected from a woman in her fifties or sixties in good health and CMV-seropositive.

On this clone: A read error may produce the germline difference seen at one junction end. CDR3 protein: CSSSPLDRSGANVLTF. The CDR3 bases are TGTTCCAGCAGCCCGCTCGACAGGTCTGGGGCCAACGTCCTGACTTTC. The chain is built from TRBV7-9 and TRBJ2-6, with D possibly TRBD1 on 6 matching bases. The CDR3 runs 16 residues. Germline V gene sequence: CDR1 SEHNR, CDR2 FQNEAQ (reference sequence).

This sequence joins TRBV30 and TRBJ2-7, with TRBD1 matching 9 bases. The CDR3 contains 14 residues. The V segment lost 0 bases and the J segment 3 bases; nucleotides outside the gene matches: 3. Germline loops: CDR1 GTSNPN, CDR2 SVGIG (reference sequence). CDR3 sequence (DNA): TGTGCCTGGAGTGTAGGGACAGGGAACTACGAGCAGTACTTC. It codes for CAWSVGTGNYEQYF.

This clone was observed a handful of times. The J gene is TRBJ1-2, the V gene TRBV29-1, with 9 bases matching TRBD1. The CDR3 spans 13 residues. The trim removed 7 bases at V and 8 bases at J, leaving 11 bases unmatched. Germline CDR1 SQVTM, CDR2 ANQGSEA. This CDR3 is CSGATGGGQGYTF. The CDR3, as DNA: TGCAGCGGGGCTACAGGGGGCGGACAGGGCTACACCTTC. The full variable domain, in which reference TRBV29-1 and TRBJ1-2 provide the parts outside the CDR3, is SAVISQKPSRDICQRGTSLTIQCQVDSQVTMMFWYRQQPGQSLTLIATANQGSEATYESGFVIDKFPISRPNLTFSTLTVSNMSPEDSSIYLCSGATGGGQGYTFGSGTRLTVV.

The V call is TRBV4-1, the J call TRBJ1-1; weak D call: TRBD1 (6 bases). V lost 0 bases and J 5 bases, leaving 22 bases between the germline ends. Germline assignment: CDR1 MGHRA and CDR2 YSYEKL. CDR3 size: 18 residues. The CDR3 bases are TGCGCCAGCAGCCAAGATATTTCACAGGGCGGTCGAAGAACTGAAGCTTTCTTT. As protein: CASSQDISQGGRRTEAFF.

This clone was counted only a few times. The J gene is TRBJ1-4, the V gene TRBV18; D is possibly TRBD1 (5 bases). The ends were cut back, 3 bases at V and 3 bases at J, with 14 bases in the middle. The germline gives CDR1 KGHSH, CDR2 LQKENI. The CDR3 spans 16 residues. This chain's CDR3 is CASSPRASGPNEKLFF. For the CDR3, the DNA is TGTGCCAGCTCACCTAGGGCATCAGGGCCTAATGAAAAACTGTTTTTT.

The V and J genes are TRBV7-2 and TRBJ2-7; the D gene is possibly TRBD2 (6 bases). Germline V gene data show CDR1 as SGHTA and CDR2 as FQGNSA. The length of the CDR3 is 13 residues. The V end was cut by 5 bases, the J end by 6 bases, with 14 bases between. In nucleotides, the CDR3 is TGTGCCAGCAGCCTCTCTAGCGTTAGCGAGCAGTACTTC. Its translation is CASSLSSVSEQYF.

The chain joins TRBV27 to TRBJ2-1, with TRBD2 identical over 13 bases. Germline loops: CDR1 MNHEY, CDR2 SMNVEV (reference sequence). The CDR3 runs to 17 residues. After removal of 1 base from V and 11 bases from J, the junction contained 11 bases not matched to a gene. This CDR3 reads CASSLYGAGTSGMKQFF. As DNA, the CDR3 is TGTGCCAGCAGTTTATACGGGGCTGGGACTAGCGGGATGAAGCAGTTCTTC.

This sequence joins TRBV2 and TRBJ2-2; 8 bases agree with TRBD1. With 7 bases clipped from V and 1 base from J, the junction kept 5 bases outside the gene matches. The CDR3 covers 15 residues. Germline-derived CDR1 and CDR2 are SNHLY and FYNNEI. CDR3 amino acids: CASTRTGKNTGELFF. The CDR3 region has the DNA TGTGCCAGCACTCGGACAGGGAAGAACACCGGGGAGCTGTTTTTT.

The chain couples TRBV11-1 to TRBJ2-5; D is possibly TRBD2 (6 bases). V dropped 5 bases and J dropped 4 bases, with 20 bases sitting between them. This CDR3 has 16 amino acids. Per the germline V gene, CDR1 is SGHAT and CDR2 is FQDESV (reference sequence). The CDR3: CASSNRARGSRETQYF. The CDR3 DNA reads TGTGCCAGCAGCAATCGCGCACGGGGGTCCCGAGAGACCCAGTACTTC.

This chain connects TRBV7-2 to TRBJ1-2; D is possibly TRBD1 (5 bases). V lost 2 bases, J lost 6 bases, and 19 bases lay in between. Germline CDR1 SGHTA, CDR2 FQGNSA. CDR3 length equals 16 residues. The CDR3 DNA reads TGTGCCAGCAGCTTAACGCAGGGCGGATTAGTGGATGGCTACACCTTC. Residues: CASSLTQGGLVDGYTF. Full variable domain (missing parts from reference TRBV7-2 and TRBJ1-2): GAGVSQSPSNKVTEKGKDVELRCDPISGHTALYWYRQSLGQGLEFLIYFQGNSAPDKSGLPSDRFSAERTGGSVSTLTIQRTQQEDSAVYLCASSLTQGGLVDGYTFGSGTRLTVV.

V usage is TRBV7-2 and J usage is TRBJ2-7, with TRBD1 matching over 10 bases. CDR1 SGHTA and CDR2 FQGNSA come from the germline V gene. Trimming took 5 bases from V and 2 from J; bases not matched to a gene: 6. The CDR3 contains 15 residues. CDR3 DNA sequence: TGTGCCAGCAGCCCCCGAGGGACAGGGGCCTACGAGCAGTACTTC. Its translation: CASSPRGTGAYEQYF.

This rearrangement joins TRBV7-3 to TRBJ2-2, with unresolved D. CDR3 length: 16 residues. The V gene's germline CDR1 is SGHTA and CDR2 FQGTGA. V was clipped by 5 bases and J by 0 bases, with 13 bases between them. DNA for the CDR3: TGTGCCAGCAGCAGAGACCGGGTCACGAACACCGGGGAGCTGTTTTTT. As protein: CASSRDRVTNTGELFF.

The rearrangement uses TRBV9 and TRBJ2-7; the match to TRBD2 covers 10 bases. This CDR3 spans 16 amino acids. The trim removed 3 bases at V and 5 bases at J, leaving 11 bases unmatched. Germline-derived CDR1 and CDR2 are SGDLS and YYNGEE. The CDR3 DNA reads as TGTGCCAGCAGCGGAAGAAGCGGGGGGGCCTTCCACGAGCAGTACTTC. It specifies CASSGRSGGAFHEQYF. Filled out from reference TRBV9 and TRBJ2-7, the complete variable domain reads DSGVTQTPKHLITATGQRVTLRCSPRSGDLSVYWYQQSLDQGLQFLIQYYNGEERAKGNILERFSAQQFPDLHSELNLSSLELGDSALYFCASSGRSGGAFHEQYFGPGTRLTVT.

This clone has only a few counts. One end of the junction does not line up with germline, which may come from a read error. The chain combines TRBV7-6 with TRBJ2-7, with 8 bases fitting TRBD1. The CDR3 totals 14 residues. The germline gives CDR1 SGHVS, CDR2 FNYEAQ. The CDR3 bases are TGTGCCAGCAGTTTAGGACAGGGCGCCTACGAGCAGTACTTC. This sequence encodes CASSLGQGAYEQYF.

The genes are TRBV6-1 and TRBJ1-1; a possible D gene is TRBD1 (6 bases). The germline CDR1 and CDR2 sequences are MNHNS and SASEGT. V lost 5 bases and J lost 0, with 10 bases in between. The CDR3 loop spans 14 amino acids. CDR3 nucleotide sequence: TGTGCCAGCAGTATAACAGGGTTGAACACTGAAGCTTTCTTT. Its protein is CASSITGLNTEAFF.

The CDR3 sequence: CASSERGYEQYF. The CDR3 DNA reads TGTGCCAGCAGTGAACGCGGGTACGAGCAGTACTTC. The chain links TRBV6-1 to TRBJ2-7, with D perhaps TRBD2 (5 bases). Germline CDR1 MNHNS, CDR2 SASEGT. V was pared by 2 bases and J by 4 bases, with 6 bases between. CDR3 length: 12 residues.

This chain joins TRBV5-1 and TRBJ2-7; tentatively, D is TRBD1 (6 bases). V was trimmed by 0 bases and J by 1 base, leaving 11 bases between them. The CDR3 loop spans 15 amino acids. CDR1 and CDR2 (germline): SGHRS, YFSETQ. CDR3 residues: CASSLAPGQSYEQYF. The CDR3 DNA reads TGCGCCAGCAGCTTGGCCCCGGGACAATCCTACGAGCAGTACTTC.

This chain uses TRBV9 with TRBJ2-1; 10 nucleotides match TRBD1. Germline CDR1 and CDR2: SGDLS and YYNGEE. V shed 0 bases and J 8 bases; nucleotides not matched to a gene: 8. The CDR3 has 16 residues. The CDR3 spells CASSVDLTGGFHEQFF. In nucleotides, the CDR3 is TGTGCCAGCAGCGTAGATCTGACAGGGGGCTTTCATGAGCAGTTCTTC.

In the case of this clone: Mismatch with germline at one junction end may stem from a read error. The chain recombines TRBV7-9 with TRBJ1-5; 7 bases are shared with TRBD1. CDR3 length: 15 amino acids. Germline CDR1 is SEHNR and CDR2 is FQNEAQ (reference sequence). CDR3 sequence reads: CSSSSQGLGNQPQHF. CDR3 coding DNA: TGTTCCAGCAGCTCACAGGGGCTCGGCAATCAGCCCCAGCATTTT. Using reference TRBV7-9 and TRBJ1-5 for the parts outside the CDR3, the full variable domain is DTGVSQNPRHKITKRGQNVTFRCDPISEHNRLYWYRQTLGQGPEFLTYFQNEAQLEKSRLLSDRFSAERPKGSFSTLEIQRTEQGDSAMYLCSSSSQGLGNQPQHFGDGTRLSIL.

To note about this clone: In the same sample, other DNA sequences code for this CDR3. The chain is built from TRBV27 and TRBJ1-2; D call uncertain. Trimming left V 3 bases short and J 6 bases short, with 11 bases between. Germline CDR1 is MNHEY and CDR2 is SMNVEV (reference sequence). This CDR3 contains 13 residues. The CDR3 nucleotides are TGTGCCAGCAGTTTCCGGGGAGGCAATGGCTACACCTTC. Protein product: CASSFRGGNGYTF.

The chain employs TRBV28 and TRBJ1-2, with D unresolved. V was pared by 6 bases and J by 4 bases, with 6 bases between. Germline V gene data show CDR1 as MDHEN and CDR2 as SYDVKM. This CDR3 has 11 residues. The CDR3 DNA reads as TGTGCCAGCAGACAGATCTATGGCTACACCTTC. Translated, it gives CASRQIYGYTF.

This clone was seen only once. The chain employs TRBV13 and TRBJ1-3; possible D gene TRBD1, 6 bases. The CDR3 sequence is 15 residues long. V lost 4 bases to trimming and J lost 0 bases, with 10 bases between them. Germline loops: CDR1 PRHDT, CDR2 FYEKMQ (reference sequence). Here the CDR3 reads CASSSTGFSGNTIYF. The CDR3 DNA reads TGTGCCAGCAGCTCCACAGGGTTCTCTGGAAACACCATATATTTT. Based on the CDR3 plus reference TRBV13 and TRBJ1-3, the full variable domain is AAGVIQSPRHLIKEKRETATLKCYPIPRHDTVYWYQQGPGQDPQFLISFYEKMQSDKGSIPDRFSAQQFSDYHSELNMSSLELGDSALYFCASSSTGFSGNTIYFGEGSWLTVV.

Only one count was recorded for this clone. The chain uses TRBV6-6 and TRBJ1-1, with a weak D call TRBD1 (6 bases). Germline CDR1 reads MNHNY; CDR2 reads SVGAGI (reference sequence). V lost 10 bases, J lost 0 bases, and 18 bases lay in between. This CDR3 spans 15 amino acids. The CDR3 bases are TGTGCCACCCACCCCCGCGGACAGATGAACACTGAAGCTTTCTTT. This translates into CATHPRGQMNTEAFF.

A word on this clone: The germline gene is not matched at one end of the junction; a read error may be the cause. The chain recombines TRBV7-2 with TRBJ1-2; D is undetermined. Germline values: CDR1 SGHTA, CDR2 FQGNSA. There are 14 residues in the CDR3. As DNA, the CDR3 is TGTGCCAGCAGCCTCGAGCCTACTATCTATGGCCACACCTTC. Translation gives CASSLEPTIYGHTF.

The V call is TRBV18, the J call TRBJ1-5; the D gene is possibly TRBD1 (5 bases). CDR3 length: 14 residues. Trimming took off 6 bases at V and 0 bases at J, with 9 bases between the two ends. CDR1 and CDR2 (germline): KGHSH, LQKENI. CDR3 DNA: TGTGCCAGCTCCCAGGGTTATAGCAATCAGCCCCAGCATTTT. Amino acid sequence: CASSQGYSNQPQHF.

The J gene is TRBJ1-2, the V gene TRBV30; D remains unclear. CDR1 is GTSNPN, CDR2 SVGIG, per germline (reference sequence). The CDR3 has 16 amino acids. The V gene lost 3 bases and the J gene lost 7 bases, with 24 bases spanning the gap. CDR3 in DNA: TGTGCCTGGAGACCATTGTACAGAGGGCTATCGCGTGGCTACACCTTC. Translating it yields CAWRPLYRGLSRGYTF. The whole variable domain, filled in from reference TRBV30 and TRBJ1-2, reads SQTIHQWPATLVQPVGSPLSLECTVEGTSNPNLYWYRQAAGRGLQLLFYSVGIGQISSEVPQNLSASRPQDRQFILSSKKLLLSDSGFYLCAWRPLYRGLSRGYTFGSGTRLTVV.

This rearrangement joins TRBV7-2 to TRBJ2-7, with TRBD2 identical over 15 bases. Germline CDR1 is SGHTA and CDR2 is FQGNSA. This CDR3 has 18 amino acids. Trimming cost V 3 bases and J 7 bases; bases outside gene matches: 13. In DNA, the CDR3 is TGTGCCAGCAGCTTCCGGACTAGCGGGGGGGCGGGGACAGAGGAGCAGTACTTC. Translating gives CASSFRTSGGAGTEEQYF.